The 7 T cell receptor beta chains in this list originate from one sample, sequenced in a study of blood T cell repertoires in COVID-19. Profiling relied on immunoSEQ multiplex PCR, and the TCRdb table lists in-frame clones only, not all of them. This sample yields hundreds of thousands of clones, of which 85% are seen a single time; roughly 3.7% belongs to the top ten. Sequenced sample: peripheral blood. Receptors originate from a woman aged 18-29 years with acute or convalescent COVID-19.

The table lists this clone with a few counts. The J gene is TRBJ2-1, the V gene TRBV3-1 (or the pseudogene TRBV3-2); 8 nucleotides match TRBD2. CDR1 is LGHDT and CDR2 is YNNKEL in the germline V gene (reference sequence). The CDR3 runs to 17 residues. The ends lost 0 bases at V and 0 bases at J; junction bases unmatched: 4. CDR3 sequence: CASSQDSGTSSYNEQFF. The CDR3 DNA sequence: TGTGCCAGCAGCCAAGACTCCGGGACTAGCTCCTACAATGAGCAGTTCTTC.

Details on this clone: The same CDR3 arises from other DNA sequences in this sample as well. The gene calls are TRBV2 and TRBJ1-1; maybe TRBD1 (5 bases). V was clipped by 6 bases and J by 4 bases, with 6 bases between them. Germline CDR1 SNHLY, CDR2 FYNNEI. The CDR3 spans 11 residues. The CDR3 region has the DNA TGTGCCAGCAGGGGACTCACTGAAGCTTTCTTT. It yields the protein CASRGLTEAFF.

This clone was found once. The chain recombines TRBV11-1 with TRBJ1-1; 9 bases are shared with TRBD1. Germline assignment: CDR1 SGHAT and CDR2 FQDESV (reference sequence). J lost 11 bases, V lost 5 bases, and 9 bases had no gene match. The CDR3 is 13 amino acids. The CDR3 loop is CASSLGQGSRAFF. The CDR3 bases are TGTGCCAGCAGCCTCGGACAGGGGAGCCGTGCTTTCTTT.

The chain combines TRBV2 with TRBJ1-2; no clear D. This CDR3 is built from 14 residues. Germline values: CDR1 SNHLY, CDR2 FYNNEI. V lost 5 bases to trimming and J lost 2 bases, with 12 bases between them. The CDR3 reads CASSSDGLNYGYTF. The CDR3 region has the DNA TGTGCCAGCAGTTCCGACGGACTCAACTATGGCTACACCTTC.

The chain's CDR3 is CATEAATSVTLNEQFF. The CDR3 nucleotides read TGTGCAACCGAGGCCGCGACTAGCGTAACATTAAATGAGCAGTTCTTC. V usage is TRBV5-5 and J usage is TRBJ2-1, with 8 bases that match TRBD2. The length of the CDR3 is 16 residues. In germline, CDR1 is SGHKS, CDR2 YYEKEE (reference sequence).

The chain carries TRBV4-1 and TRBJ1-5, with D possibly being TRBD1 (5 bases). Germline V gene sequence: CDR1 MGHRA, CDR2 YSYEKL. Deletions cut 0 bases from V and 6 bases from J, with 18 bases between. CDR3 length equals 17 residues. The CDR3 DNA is TGCGCCAGCAGCCAAGATCCGGGAGGGGCCGGTTTTCAGCCCCAGCATTTT. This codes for CASSQDPGGAGFQPQHF.

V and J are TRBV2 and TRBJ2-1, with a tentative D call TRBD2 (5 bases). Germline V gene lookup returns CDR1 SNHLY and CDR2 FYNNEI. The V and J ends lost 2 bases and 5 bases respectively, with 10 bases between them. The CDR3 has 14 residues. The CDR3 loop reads CASSEPSSNNEQFF. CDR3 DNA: TGTGCCAGCAGTGAACCTAGCAGCAACAATGAGCAGTTCTTC.